This T cell receptor (beta chain) is from a study of blood T cell repertoires in COVID-19. Overall study context: T cells, B-cell-depleted T cells, or PBMCs provided the cDNA or gDNA that served as material.

Profiling relied on immunoSEQ multiplex PCR, and the TCRdb table lists in-frame clones only, not all of them. In the table there are about 410,000 clones, about 90% of which are singletons. The CDR3 runs to 14 residues. Germline assignment: CDR1 SGHAT and CDR2 FQNNGV. With 4 bases removed from V and 9 bases from J, the gap between germline ends came to 15 bases. Participant ages covered roughly 18 to 89 years across 24 US areas. In assigning cohorts, the study relied on participant-reported clinical history. V usage is TRBV11-2 and J usage is TRBJ1-4, with D possibly matching TRBD1 (6 bases). The specimen sequenced was PBMCs or T cells enriched from blood (not recorded which). This clonotype was sampled from a woman in her twenties or thirties who had recovered from COVID-19. Here the CDR3 DNA reads TGTGCCAGCAGCTCAGACAGGCGTCCTAAAAAACTGTTTTTT. Its translation: CASSSDRRPKKLFF.